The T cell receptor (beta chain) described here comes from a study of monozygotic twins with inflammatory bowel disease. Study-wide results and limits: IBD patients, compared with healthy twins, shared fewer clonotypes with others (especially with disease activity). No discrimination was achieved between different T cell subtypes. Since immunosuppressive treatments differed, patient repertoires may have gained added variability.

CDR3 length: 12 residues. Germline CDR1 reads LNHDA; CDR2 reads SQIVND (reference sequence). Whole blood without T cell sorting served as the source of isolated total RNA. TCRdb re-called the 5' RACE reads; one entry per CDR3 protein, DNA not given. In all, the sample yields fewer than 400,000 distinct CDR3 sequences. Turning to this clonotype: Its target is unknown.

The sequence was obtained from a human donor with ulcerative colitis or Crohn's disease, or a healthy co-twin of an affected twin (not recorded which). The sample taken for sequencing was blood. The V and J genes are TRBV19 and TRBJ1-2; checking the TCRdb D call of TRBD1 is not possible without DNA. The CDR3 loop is CASSGHFDGYTF.